This T cell receptor beta chain originates from a study of blood T cell repertoires in COVID-19 (dated by TCRdb to 2018 to 2020). Notes on the research overall: Samples from collaborators originated in the United States, Italy and Spain and spanned both the acute and convalescent phases of COVID-19. The prospective study material was composed of cDNA or gDNA derived from T cells, B-cell-depleted T cells, or PBMCs. Subjects who had been exposed to COVID-19, were actively infected with it, or had recovered from it provided the deeply sampled blood TCRbeta repertoires that made up the dataset. A freely available public database, intended as a resource for researchers studying the immune response to SARS-CoV-2, is where the repertoires were released. Samples came from the ongoing ImmuneRACE study (first 160 participants) plus 1,254 subjects from 6 global collaborators. Sample metadata almost always included a de-identified subject ID, COVID-19 status, age in years and sex. HLA class I and class II types, where available, came from metadata supplied by the sample provider rather than from assay-based typing. What the research found in general, with its limitations: The amount of clinical and demographic metadata varied by source and participant and was provided uncurated.

Turning to this clone: The target of this receptor is not known. There are no base qualities to consult, and no much larger clone falls within one base.

From V the trimming removes 9 bases and from J it removes 4 bases, while the gene matches leave 6 bases of the junction unaccounted for. From the cysteine through the phenylalanine, the CDR3 covers 13 amino acids. The kept DNA is CDR3 alone, 39 bases in frame from the first base. Reading the germline V gene (reference sequence) gives CDR1 LNHDA and CDR2 SQIVND. TCRbeta CDR3 regions were amplified from genomic DNA using the immunoSEQ Assay, a bias-controlled multiplex PCR. The study's own analysis went as follows. Nucleated cell counts per sample were estimated from amplification of reference gene primers within the assay. To quantify the absolute abundance of each unique TCRbeta CDR3 rearrangement, sequence reads were collapsed and filtered. For each sample, productive Simpson clonality was calculated by taking the square root of Simpson's diversity index across productive rearrangements. TCRdb's version of the immuneACCESS table is confined to in-frame rearrangements and falls short of the full clone set. An unresolved V gene accounts for under half of the shortfall where checked; the remainder is of unknown origin. V, J and clone size derive from that table, while D and trimming were established from the DNA sequence. This sample comprises over 85,000 clones, around 84% of them detected only once. The ten largest clones capture over 5% of the sample.

The collaborating institutions used their own protocols to collect whole blood in K2EDTA tubes. For TCRbeta analysis, collaborators shipped samples in one of three forms: frozen whole blood, isolated PBMCs, or DNA extracted from either of those sample types. Sequencing was performed on peripheral blood. Here the chain combines TRBV19 and TRBJ2-3; 8 junctional bases match TRBD1. This TCR was recovered from a man aged 35 to 55 with acute or convalescent COVID-19. CDR3 reads: CASRGQGADTQYF. In nucleotide form, the sequence is TGTGCCAGCCGCGGACAGGGAGCAGATACGCAGTATTTT.